The 16 T cell receptor beta chains reported below all come from one sample, sequenced in a study of regulatory T cells in long-lasting Graves disease. Arm-PCR of CDR3 regions and iRepertoire HTBI primers were the basis on which TCR beta libraries were built. TCRdb independently ran MiXCR on the multiplex PCR reads; one entry per CDR3 protein. The sample has 600,000 to 800,000 distinct CDR3 sequences, 30% seen once. Specified time point: persistent/refractory GD, antithyroid drugs over 5 years with positive TRAb. PBMC-derived RNA was used for the TCR library. Sequenced material: peripheral blood mononuclear cells (PBMCs), taken when the disease was refractory, from a patient treated with antithyroid drugs. These TCRs come from a female donor with Graves disease.

J is TRBJ1-5 and V is TRBV6-1; tentatively, D is TRBD1 (6 bases). The CDR3 totals 13 residues. Looked up from germline, CDR1 is MNHNS and CDR2 is SASEGT. V was clipped by 6 bases and J by 7 bases, with 13 bases between them. The DNA for the CDR3 is TGTGCCAGCAGATACAGGGTTCGGCAGCCCCAGCATTTT. Protein sequence: CASRYRVRQPQHF.

This clonotype was recorded many times. The chain is built from TRBV6-1 and TRBJ1-6; possible D gene TRBD1, 5 bases. This CDR3 is built from 12 residues. Trimming removed 9 bases at V and 7 bases at J, with 10 bases between. CDR1 and CDR2 (germline): MNHNS, SASEGT. The CDR3 protein is CASSEGNSPLHF. For the CDR3, the DNA is TGTGCCAGTTCCGAGGGGAATTCACCCCTCCACTTT.

This clonotype was picked up a small number of times. This chain joins TRBV10-2 and TRBJ1-2, with D unclear. This CDR3 is 15 amino acids long. The germline V gene has CDR1 WSHSY and CDR2 SAAADI. V lost 0 bases to trimming and J lost 6 bases, with 14 bases between them. As DNA, the CDR3 is TGCGCCAGCAGTGAGTCCGTGGTGGTCATGGATGGCTACACCTTC. Protein: CASSESVVVMDGYTF.

The CDR3 sequence is CASRAERDTDTQYF. For the CDR3, the DNA is TGTGCCAGCAGAGCGGAGAGGGACACAGATACGCAGTATTTT. The chain uses TRBV2 and TRBJ2-3; D possibly corresponds to TRBD2 (5 bases). Germline CDR1 is SNHLY and CDR2 is FYNNEI. Trimming shortened V by 6 bases and J by 2 bases, and 12 bases separated the two germline ends. The CDR3 consists of 14 residues.

This clonotype was found many times. The chain is built from TRBV28 and TRBJ2-5, with 9 bases that match TRBD1. With V trimmed by 2 bases and J by 1 base, 11 bases remained unmatched. From germline, CDR1 is MDHEN and CDR2 SYDVKM. CDR3 length: 18 residues. The CDR3 sequence: CASSLSRQGVSLQETQYF. For the CDR3, the DNA is TGTGCCAGCAGTTTAAGTAGACAGGGGGTTTCTCTCCAAGAGACCCAGTACTTC. Full variable domain (outside the CDR3, taken from reference TRBV28 and TRBJ2-5): DVKVTQSSRYLVKRTGEKVFLECVQDMDHENMFWYRQDPGLGLRLIYFSYDVKMKEKGDIPEGYSVSREKKERFSLILESASTNQTSMYLCASSLSRQGVSLQETQYFGPGTRLLVL.

CDR3 region: CASSQRDRGLDTEAFF. The CDR3 nucleotides read TGTGCCAGCAGCCAAAGGGACAGGGGGCTGGACACTGAAGCTTTCTTT. The rearrangement links TRBV11-1 to TRBJ1-1, with 12 nucleotides matching TRBD1. Germline V gene sequence: CDR1 SGHAT, CDR2 FQDESV (reference sequence). The CDR3 is made up of 16 amino acids. V trimming: 5 bases; J trimming: 3 bases; junction bases outside the gene matches: 7.

This chain links TRBV2 with TRBJ2-5; no reliable D call. Germline CDR1 SNHLY, CDR2 FYNNEI. There are 15 residues in the CDR3. V was cut by 7 bases and J by 4 bases, with 19 bases left in between. In DNA form, the CDR3 reads TGTGCCAGCACAATACAGAATTCCAATGGAGAGACCCAGTACTTC. This translates into CASTIQNSNGETQYF. The full variable domain, completed using reference TRBV2 and TRBJ2-5, is EPEVTQTPSHQVTQMGQEVILRCVPISNHLYFYWYRQILGQKVEFLVSFYNNEISEKSEIFDDQFSVERPDGSNFTLKIRSTKLEDSAMYFCASTIQNSNGETQYFGPGTRLLVL.

This clonotype appeared many times. V gene TRBV20-1 combines with J gene TRBJ2-7, with TRBD2 as a possible D gene (6 bases). The CDR3 runs 13 residues. The V end was cut by 6 bases, the J end by 2 bases, with 14 bases between. From germline, CDR1 is DFQATT and CDR2 SNEGSKA (reference sequence). The CDR3 DNA follows: TGCAGTGCATTGGGGGGAGATGCCTACGAGCAGTACTTC. This gives the protein CSALGGDAYEQYF.

In this sample, this clonotype turned up a few times. V is TRBV2 and J is TRBJ2-7, with 7 bases lining up with TRBD1. This CDR3 region has 13 residues. With 6 bases clipped from V and 6 bases from J, the junction kept 8 bases outside the gene matches. In germline, CDR1 is SNHLY, CDR2 FYNNEI. DNA of the CDR3: TGTGCCAGCAGGGCCACAGGGGATGGCGAGCAGTACTTC. It codes for CASRATGDGEQYF.

The J gene is TRBJ1-1, the V gene TRBV19; D not certain. V lost 10 bases to trimming and J lost 5 bases, with 11 bases between them. The CDR3 runs to 11 residues. Per germline, CDR1 LNHDA and CDR2 SQIVND (reference sequence). The CDR3 DNA reads TGTGCCACCTCCCTAGAGACTGAAGCTTTCTTT. This encodes CATSLETEAFF.

This clonotype was counted many times. The chain employs TRBV12-3 or TRBV12-4 and TRBJ1-1; D unresolved. This CDR3 is 11 amino acids long. Trimming took 8 bases from V and 0 from J, leaving 4 bases between them. This chain's CDR3 is CASALNTEAFF. CDR3 nucleotides: TGTGCCAGCGCACTGAACACTGAAGCTTTCTTT.

At least ten counts were recorded for this clonotype. The chain combines TRBV28 with TRBJ1-1; D ambiguous. Trimming took 5 bases from V and 1 from J, leaving 11 bases between them. CDR1 and CDR2 (germline): MDHEN, SYDVKM. The CDR3 contains 14 residues. The CDR3 bases are TGTGCCAGCAGTGCTACCGTAGGGAACACTGAAGCTTTCTTT. Residues: CASSATVGNTEAFF.

This clonotype was found a few times. This chain connects TRBV2 to TRBJ1-1; maybe TRBD1 (6 bases). Germline values: CDR1 SNHLY, CDR2 FYNNEI. The CDR3 totals 14 residues. The V end lost 5 bases, the J end lost 3 bases, and 13 bases lay between the germline ends. DNA for the CDR3: TGTGCCAGCAGTCAAGGGGGGGGGGACACTGAAGCTTTCTTT. Amino acid sequence: CASSQGGGDTEAFF.

In this sample, this clonotype turned up a few times. The gene calls are TRBV3-1 and TRBJ1-5; D is perhaps TRBD1 (5 bases). Germline V gene data show CDR1 as LGHDT and CDR2 as YNNKEL (reference sequence). The V gene lost 4 bases and the J gene lost 9 bases, with 16 bases spanning the gap. The CDR3 loop spans 14 amino acids. The CDR3 sequence is CASSRATGEWPQHF. Written as DNA, the CDR3 is TGTGCCAGCAGCCGGGCAACGGGGGAGTGGCCCCAGCATTTT.

This clonotype was counted many times. The J gene is TRBJ1-5, the V gene TRBV28, with D possibly matching TRBD1 (5 bases). With 8 bases removed from V and 0 bases from J, the gap between germline ends came to 8 bases. The CDR3 consists of 13 residues. Germline-derived CDR1 and CDR2 are MDHEN and SYDVKM. The DNA of the CDR3 is TGTGCCAGCGCGAGGGGTAGCAATCAGCCCCAGCATTTT. Amino acid sequence: CASARGSNQPQHF.

J is TRBJ2-2 and V is TRBV19, with 8 bases matching TRBD1. The CDR3 sequence is 16 residues long. In germline, CDR1 is LNHDA, CDR2 SQIVND (reference sequence). The V gene end was trimmed by 1 base and the J gene end by 1 base; junction bases not matched to a gene: 2. The CDR3 loop reads CASSIVGTGNTGELFF. CDR3 nucleotides: TGTGCCAGTAGTATAGTCGGGACAGGGAACACCGGGGAGCTGTTTTTT.